This passage covers 17 T cell receptor beta chains from one sample sequenced in a study of cytomegalovirus exposure and HLA in healthy donors (dated by TCRdb to 2015 to 2018). The library was prepared using the immunoSEQ multiplex PCR assay. This is the immuneACCESS table as TCRdb keeps it, with only in-frame sequences that have V and J called. A part of the clones is gone; compared with another copy, unresolved V genes explain less than half, and the rest is unexplained. The sample includes approximately 230,000 clones, with roughly 87% observed a single time. The ten top clones hold about 11% of the sample. The sequenced sample was PBMCs. All receptors come from a man aged 18 to 30 in good health and CMV-seropositive.

Regarding this clone: Other DNA sequences in this sample translate to the same CDR3. The CDR3 DNA sequence: TGTGCCTGGAGTGTGCCCGGGACAGCTTCCTACGAGCAGTACTTC. Translated, it gives CAWSVPGTASYEQYF. V is TRBV30 and J is TRBJ2-7; 7 nucleotides align to TRBD1. The CDR3 is made up of 15 amino acids. The V gene end was trimmed by 0 bases and the J gene end by 1 base; junction bases not matched to a gene: 6. Germline V gives CDR1 GTSNPN, CDR2 SVGIG (reference sequence).

The rearrangement links TRBV5-1 to TRBJ1-1, with TRBD1 as a possible D gene (5 bases). V lost 4 bases and J lost 0, with 22 bases in between. In germline, CDR1 is SGHRS, CDR2 YFSETQ. The length of the CDR3 is 18 residues. CDR3 DNA sequence: TGCGCCAGCAGCCTACTTTCAAGACAGAGTGGAATGAACACTGAAGCTTTCTTT. Protein product: CASSLLSRQSGMNTEAFF.

The genes are TRBV6-5 and TRBJ2-7; D is tentatively TRBD1 or TRBD2 (5 bases each). This CDR3 region has 13 residues. Trimming took off 8 bases at V and 5 bases at J, with 16 bases between the two ends. Germline CDR1 is MNHEY and CDR2 is SVGAGI. Written as DNA, the CDR3 is TGTGCCAGCGCCCGGGACCCTCTCGACGAGCAGTACTTC. This gives the protein CASARDPLDEQYF.

This clone was detected only a few times. The rearrangement uses TRBV20-1 and TRBJ1-2, with no clear D. V lost 6 bases and J 8 bases, leaving 13 bases between the germline ends. Germline CDR1 and CDR2: DFQATT and SNEGSKA (reference sequence). The CDR3 runs to 11 residues. The CDR3: CSARSVGGYTF. CDR3 nucleotides: TGCAGTGCCAGGTCTGTAGGAGGCTACACCTTC.

This chain connects TRBV6-5 to TRBJ1-2; perhaps TRBD1 as D (5 bases). The CDR3 covers 14 residues. Trimming cost V 5 bases and J 4 bases, with 14 bases left between them. Germline CDR1 reads MNHEY; CDR2 reads SVGAGI. Written as DNA, the CDR3 is TGTGCCAGCAGTCAAGCCGGGGGACCCTATGGCTACACCTTC. It codes for CASSQAGGPYGYTF.

This rearrangement joins TRBV28 to TRBJ2-7; the D is unclear. With 6 bases removed from V and 3 bases from J, the gap between germline ends came to 9 bases. CDR3 length: 12 amino acids. The germline V gene encodes CDR1 MDHEN and CDR2 SYDVKM. CDR3 nucleotides: TGTGCCAGCAGCCCCTGGGGCTACGAGCAGTACTTC. It specifies CASSPWGYEQYF. Drawing the rest from reference TRBV28 and TRBJ2-7, the complete variable domain is DVKVTQSSRYLVKRTGEKVFLECVQDMDHENMFWYRQDPGLGLRLIYFSYDVKMKEKGDIPEGYSVSREKKERFSLILESASTNQTSMYLCASSPWGYEQYFGPGTRLTVT.

This rearrangement joins TRBV27 to TRBJ1-1; 8 nucleotides align to TRBD1. Germline-derived CDR1 and CDR2 are MNHEY and SMNVEV (reference sequence). Trimming removed 2 bases from V and 0 bases from J; junction bases left unmatched: 11. The CDR3 loop spans 18 amino acids. CDR3 residues: CASSLGPRTGRMNTEAFF. In DNA form, the CDR3 reads TGTGCCAGCAGTTTAGGCCCCCGGACAGGGCGCATGAACACTGAAGCTTTCTTT.

The rearrangement uses TRBV19 and TRBJ2-7; tentative D call: TRBD2 (6 bases). Trimming took off 2 bases at V and 6 bases at J, with 20 bases between the two ends. Germline V CDR1 and CDR2: LNHDA, SQIVND (reference sequence). The CDR3 spans 16 residues. The CDR3 sequence: CASSIRRGRPSSEQYF. The CDR3 DNA reads as TGTGCCAGTAGTATAAGGCGGGGCCGTCCATCGTCCGAGCAGTACTTC. Using reference TRBV19 and TRBJ2-7 for the parts outside the CDR3, the full variable domain is DGGITQSPKYLFRKEGQNVTLSCEQNLNHDAMYWYRQDPGQGLRLIYYSQIVNDFQKGDIAEGYSVSREKKESFPLTVTSAQKNPTAFYLCASSIRRGRPSSEQYFGPGTRLTVT.

As regards this clone: The same CDR3 also results from other DNA sequences found in this sample. The chain links TRBV5-4 to TRBJ1-1, with 9 bases fitting TRBD1. The ends lost 3 bases at V and 3 bases at J; junction bases unmatched: 3. This CDR3 spans 14 amino acids. The germline gives CDR1 SGHNT, CDR2 YYREEE (reference sequence). Written as DNA, the CDR3 is TGTGCCAGCAGCTGGGGACAGGGCGACACTGAAGCTTTCTTT. As protein: CASSWGQGDTEAFF. The variable domain in full, with the rest retrieved from reference TRBV5-4 and TRBJ1-1, is ETGVTQSPTHLIKTRGQQVTLRCSSQSGHNTVSWYQQALGQGPQFIFQYYREEENGRGNFPPRFSGLQFPNYSSELNVNALELDDSALYLCASSWGQGDTEAFFGQGTRLTVV.

The rearrangement joins TRBV2 to TRBJ1-4; the D gene is possibly TRBD1 (5 bases). The germline V and J ends were trimmed by 5 bases and 7 bases, with 17 bases remaining between them. Germline CDR1 is SNHLY and CDR2 is FYNNEI. The CDR3 length is 15 residues. CDR3 bases: TGTGCCAGCAGTAAGGGTTCTAGGGACGGTGAAAAACTGTTTTTT. Its translation: CASSKGSRDGEKLFF.

This clone was counted a few times. V is TRBV6-5 and J is TRBJ1-1; no definite D call. The CDR3 runs to 12 residues. V lost 6 bases to trimming and J lost 5 bases, with 10 bases between them. The germline gives CDR1 MNHEY, CDR2 SVGAGI. In DNA, the CDR3 is TGTGCCAGCAGCTCGAGCAGAACTGAAGCTTTCTTT. This gives the protein CASSSSRTEAFF.

The chain combines TRBV7-9 with TRBJ1-2, with D perhaps matching TRBD1 (6 bases). The CDR3 sequence is 15 residues long. The germline V gene has CDR1 SEHNR and CDR2 FQNEAQ (reference sequence). The ends were cut back, 1 base at V and 8 bases at J, with 17 bases in the middle. The CDR3 nucleotides read TGTGCCAGCAGCTTAGACCCCATTCAGGGGAGGGGCTACACCTTC. It is translated as CASSLDPIQGRGYTF.

The V call is TRBV11-1, the J call TRBJ1-1; D not certain. From germline, CDR1 is SGHAT and CDR2 FQDESV (reference sequence). Trimming took off 8 bases at V and 1 base at J, with 17 bases between the two ends. The CDR3 length is 15 residues. The DNA for the CDR3 is TGTGCCAGCGGCCCTAGTTTCTCCGGGAACACTGAAGCTTTCTTT. This encodes CASGPSFSGNTEAFF.

This chain joins TRBV6-5 and TRBJ1-5, with D possibly being TRBD1 (6 bases). From germline, CDR1 is MNHEY and CDR2 SVGAGI. This CDR3 is 15 amino acids long. V lost 6 bases and J 4 bases, leaving 16 bases between the germline ends. The CDR3 DNA sequence: TGTGCCAGCAGCCGAAACTTAGGGGGAAATCAGCCCCAGCATTTT. Encoded protein: CASSRNLGGNQPQHF.

The chain carries TRBV4-1 and TRBJ2-7; TRBD1 matches 8 bases. V gave up 4 bases and J gave up 4 bases; unmatched junction bases: 6. The V gene's germline CDR1 is MGHRA and CDR2 YSYEKL. The CDR3 is 14 amino acids. The CDR3 DNA reads TGCGCCAGCAGCCTTGCAGGGGGCATATACGAGCAGTACTTC. Protein sequence: CASSLAGGIYEQYF.

The rearrangement links TRBV5-1 to TRBJ2-1; perhaps TRBD1 as D (8 bases). Per the germline V gene, CDR1 is SGHRS and CDR2 is YFSETQ. This CDR3 comprises 15 residues. V lost 7 bases, J lost 8 bases, and 22 bases lay in between. The CDR3, as DNA: TGCGCCAGCGGACAGGGTACGGGAGGAGTGGATGAGCAGTTCTTC. Its protein product is CASGQGTGGVDEQFF.

The CDR3 DNA reads as TGTGCCAGCAGGCCACAAGGGGACGGTGAAAACGGCTACACCTTC. Residues: CASRPQGDGENGYTF. The chain has TRBV7-8 and TRBJ1-2, with D tentatively TRBD1 (5 bases). Germline V gene data show CDR1 as SGHVS and CDR2 as FQNEAQ. The V gene lost 6 bases and the J gene lost 8 bases, with 22 bases spanning the gap. The CDR3 length is 15 residues. Combining the CDR3 with reference TRBV7-8 and TRBJ1-2 gives the whole variable domain GAGVSQSPRYKVAKRGQDVALRCDPISGHVSLFWYQQALGQGPEFLTYFQNEAQLDKSGLPSDRFFAERPEGSVSTLKIQRTQQEDSAVYLCASRPQGDGENGYTFGSGTRLTVV.